One sample yielded the 31 T cell receptor beta chains listed below, sequenced in a study of radiotherapy plus CTLA-4 blockade in lung cancer. TCRdb's copy holds only in-frame clones and misses some; the assay was immunoSEQ multiplex PCR. This sample yields 40,000 to 45,000 clones, of which under 80% are seen a single time; 9.8% belongs to the top ten. This material consisted of peripheral blood, taken from a patient treated with radiotherapy plus ipilimumab. Receptors originate from a human donor with non-small cell lung cancer who had stable disease on radiotherapy plus ipilimumab.

The rearrangement links TRBV5-6 to TRBJ1-6; D not certain. Trimming took off 3 bases at V and 7 bases at J, with 11 bases between the two ends. This CDR3 has 14 amino acids. From germline, CDR1 is SGHDT and CDR2 YYEEEE. The CDR3 sequence is CASSSELRNSPLHF. The CDR3 coding sequence is TGTGCCAGCAGCTCCGAACTAAGAAATTCACCCCTCCACTTT.

The chain couples TRBV14 to TRBJ2-1; 7 nucleotides match TRBD1. This CDR3 has 15 residues. The germline gives CDR1 SGHDN, CDR2 FVKESK. V lost 1 base to trimming and J lost 4 bases; unmatched junction nucleotides: 4. Here the CDR3 DNA reads TGTGCCAGCAGCCAAGCCCCGGGACAGTACAATGAGCAGTTCTTC. It yields the protein CASSQAPGQYNEQFF.

This rearrangement joins TRBV7-9 to TRBJ2-3, with D possibly TRBD2 on 6 matching bases. Trimming removed 5 bases from V and 4 bases from J, with 16 bases in between. The CDR3 is 15 amino acids. Germline CDR1 is SEHNR and CDR2 is FQNEAQ (reference sequence). The CDR3 here is CASSLLATLADTQYF. The CDR3 DNA is TGTGCCAGCAGCCTACTAGCTACCTTGGCAGATACGCAGTATTTT.

This sequence joins TRBV7-9 and TRBJ2-7; 9 bases map to TRBD2. The CDR3 sequence is 14 residues long. Germline V gene lookup returns CDR1 SEHNR and CDR2 FQNEAQ (reference sequence). Trimming removed 2 bases from V and 6 bases from J; junction bases left unmatched: 5. CDR3 sequence reads: CASSLSGGFSEQYF. CDR3 DNA: TGTGCCAGCAGCTTAAGCGGGGGGTTTTCCGAGCAGTACTTC.

The rearrangement joins TRBV15 to TRBJ2-3, with 10 positions matching TRBD2. Germline-derived CDR1 and CDR2 are LNHNV and YYDKDF (reference sequence). The CDR3 contains 16 residues. Trimming cost V 4 bases and J 2 bases; bases outside gene matches: 6. The CDR3 DNA sequence: TGTGCCACCAGCACCGGGACTAGCGAGACCACAGATACGCAGTATTTT. This translates into CATSTGTSETTDTQYF. Variable domain in full (rest from reference TRBV15 and TRBJ2-3): DAMVIQNPRYQVTQFGKPVTLSCSQTLNHNVMYWYQQKSSQAPKLLFHYYDKDFNNEADTPDNFQSRRPNTSFCFLDIRSPGLGDTAMYLCATSTGTSETTDTQYFGPGTRLTVL.

V usage is TRBV11-2 and J usage is TRBJ1-1; maybe TRBD1 (6 bases). This CDR3 is built from 14 residues. Per the germline V gene, CDR1 is SGHAT and CDR2 is FQNNGV. V shed 7 bases and J shed 0 bases, with 12 bases lying between them. The CDR3, as DNA: TGTGCCAGCACCGCGGACAGATTGAACACTGAAGCTTTCTTT. It translates to CASTADRLNTEAFF.

This rearrangement joins TRBV2 to TRBJ1-2; TRBD1 matches at 7 bases. The CDR3 loop spans 15 amino acids. The germline V gene encodes CDR1 SNHLY and CDR2 FYNNEI. The J segment lost 6 bases and the V segment lost 1 base, leaving 8 bases of the junction unmatched. CDR3 DNA sequence: TGTGCCAGCAGTGAAGTAGGCCAGGGGGGCGATGGCTACACCTTC. Amino acids: CASSEVGQGGDGYTF.

The genes are TRBV7-6 and TRBJ2-5, with 8 bases identical to TRBD1. The germline V gene has CDR1 SGHVS and CDR2 FNYEAQ. Unmatched junction bases numbered 5, after V lost 6 bases and J lost 2 bases. There are 14 residues in the CDR3. CDR3 sequence: CASRGQGHQETQYF. DNA of the CDR3: TGTGCCAGCAGAGGACAGGGTCATCAAGAGACCCAGTACTTC.

The chain is built from TRBV7-3 and TRBJ2-2; D is undetermined. This CDR3 has 12 amino acids. Germline CDR1 SGHTA, CDR2 FQGTGA. Trimming cost V 8 bases and J 7 bases, with 11 bases left between them. DNA of the CDR3: TGTGCCAGCTCCCGGTTCGGCGGGGAGCTGTTTTTT. It yields the protein CASSRFGGELFF.

This clone was recorded only once. The CDR3 here is CASSLLGQVYYGYTF. The CDR3 DNA follows: TGCGCCAGCAGCTTGCTGGGACAGGTTTACTATGGCTACACCTTC. V and J are TRBV5-1 and TRBJ1-2; TRBD1 aligns across 8 bases. Germline trimming cut 1 base from V and 3 bases from J; bases unmatched to any gene: 5. The CDR3 extends over 15 amino acids. Germline lookup yields CDR1 SGHRS and CDR2 YFSETQ. Together with reference TRBV5-1 and TRBJ1-2, the CDR3 gives the full variable domain: KAGVTQTPRYLIKTRGQQVTLSCSPISGHRSVSWYQQTPGQGLQFLFEYFSETQRNKGNFPGRFSGRQFSNSRSEMNVSTLELGDSALYLCASSLLGQVYYGYTFGSGTRLTVV.

This clone was seen a single time. This chain links TRBV5-1 with TRBJ2-5, with 15 bases lining up with TRBD2. Trimming at V came to 3 bases and at J to 5 bases, leaving 2 bases not matched to a gene. From germline, CDR1 is SGHRS and CDR2 YFSETQ. The CDR3 is made up of 15 amino acids. The CDR3 reads CASSYGTSGGETQYF. The CDR3 bases are TGCGCCAGCAGCTACGGGACTAGCGGGGGGGAGACCCAGTACTTC. The full variable domain, rest sourced from reference TRBV5-1 and TRBJ2-5, is KAGVTQTPRYLIKTRGQQVTLSCSPISGHRSVSWYQQTPGQGLQFLFEYFSETQRNKGNFPGRFSGRQFSNSRSEMNVSTLELGDSALYLCASSYGTSGGETQYFGPGTRLLVL.

The chain carries TRBV7-2 and TRBJ1-1; no reliable D call. With 5 bases removed from V and 7 bases from J, the gap between germline ends came to 20 bases. From germline, CDR1 is SGHTA and CDR2 FQGNSA. CDR3 length: 15 residues. The chain's CDR3 is CASSSGGFIVGEAFF. In nucleotides, the CDR3 is TGTGCCAGCAGCAGCGGTGGGTTTATAGTAGGTGAAGCTTTCTTT. Supplemented by reference TRBV7-2 and TRBJ1-1, the full variable domain reads GAGVSQSPSNKVTEKGKDVELRCDPISGHTALYWYRQSLGQGLEFLIYFQGNSAPDKSGLPSDRFSAERTGGSVSTLTIQRTQQEDSAVYLCASSSGGFIVGEAFFGQGTRLTVV.

This chain connects TRBV10-2 to TRBJ2-7, with a possible D match to TRBD1 (5 bases). This CDR3 has 14 residues. The germline gives CDR1 WSHSY, CDR2 SAAADI. Trimming took 4 bases from V and 6 from J, leaving 16 bases between them. CDR3 DNA: TGCGCCAGCAGTGGCTCGAACGGAAGGGGCGAGCAGTACTTC. As protein: CASSGSNGRGEQYF.

CDR3 in amino acids: CASSFRDRDQETQYF. Here the CDR3 DNA reads TGTGCCAGCAGTTTCCGGGACAGGGACCAAGAGACCCAGTACTTC. The V gene is TRBV6-5, the J gene TRBJ2-5, with 9 bases that match TRBD1. Per the germline V gene, CDR1 is MNHEY and CDR2 is SVGAGI. This CDR3 has 15 amino acids. V lost 4 bases and J lost 0; bases outside the gene matches: 3.

The J gene is TRBJ2-2, the V gene TRBV10-2; possible D gene TRBD1, 6 bases. This CDR3 has 14 residues. V dropped 6 bases and J dropped 0 bases, with 8 bases sitting between them. From germline, CDR1 is WSHSY and CDR2 SAAADI. CDR3 protein: CASRQGTNTGELFF. The CDR3 region has the DNA TGCGCCAGCAGACAGGGAACGAACACCGGGGAGCTGTTTTTT.

This chain connects TRBV11-2 to TRBJ1-2; 9 positions agree with TRBD1. Germline CDR1 and CDR2: SGHAT and FQNNGV. The V and J ends lost 0 bases and 3 bases, in that order; junction bases with no gene match: 5. CDR3 size: 16 residues. DNA of the CDR3: TGTGCCAGCAGCTTAGACCAGACAGGGGGAGACTATGGCTACACCTTC. It specifies CASSLDQTGGDYGYTF.

This chain links TRBV5-1 with TRBJ2-5, with TRBD2 matching 9 bases. CDR3 length: 15 residues. CDR1 and CDR2 from the germline V gene are SGHRS and YFSETQ. The trim removed 0 bases at V and 9 bases at J, leaving 9 bases unmatched. The CDR3 loop is CASSLGASGAEAQYF. The CDR3 DNA reads TGCGCCAGCAGCTTGGGGGCTAGCGGGGCGGAGGCCCAGTACTTC.

The chain uses TRBV7-8 and TRBJ1-2; no reliable D call. Trimming cost V 5 bases and J 8 bases, with 15 bases left between them. The CDR3 totals 13 residues. The germline gives CDR1 SGHVS, CDR2 FQNEAQ. In DNA form, the CDR3 reads TGTGCCAGCAGCCTTGACTCCGCGAGGGGCTACACCTTC. As protein: CASSLDSARGYTF.

This chain joins TRBV5-4 and TRBJ1-1; tentative D call: TRBD1 (5 bases). Trimming pared 4 bases from V and 2 bases from J, leaving 15 bases between. CDR3 size: 15 residues. Germline loops: CDR1 SGHNT, CDR2 YYREEE (reference sequence). CDR3: CASSPRQGTNTEAFF. CDR3 DNA: TGTGCCAGCAGCCCCCGGCAGGGCACCAACACTGAAGCTTTCTTT.

The table lists this clone with a count of one. The chain carries TRBV7-9 and TRBJ1-2; 8 bases align to TRBD1. Germline lookup yields CDR1 SEHNR and CDR2 FQNEAQ (reference sequence). There are 15 residues in the CDR3. J was trimmed by 7 bases and V by 3 bases; bases with no gene match: 10. The CDR3: CASSLGQAPARGYTF. The CDR3 DNA follows: TGTGCCAGCAGCTTGGGACAGGCGCCGGCGCGTGGCTACACCTTC.

V gene TRBV5-1 combines with J gene TRBJ2-5, with a possible D match to TRBD2 (7 bases). With the DNA end fitting TRBJ2-7 better, the J assignment may be wrong. Germline lookup yields CDR1 SGHRS and CDR2 YFSETQ. This CDR3 has 16 residues. The CDR3 DNA is TGCGCCAGCAGCTCGGAAACAGGGAGGGTGAGCTACGAGCAGTACTTC. Amino acids: CASSSETGRVSYEQYF.

The rearrangement links TRBV5-1 to TRBJ2-7; 9 nucleotides line up with TRBD1. This CDR3 comprises 16 residues. After removal of 1 base from V and 1 base from J, the junction contained 6 bases not matched to a gene. CDR1 and CDR2 (germline): SGHRS, YFSETQ. CDR3 sequence (DNA): TGCGCCAGCAGCTTGACTGGGACAGGGAGGTCCTACGAGCAGTACTTC. Protein: CASSLTGTGRSYEQYF.

This clone was counted between two and nine times. The J gene is TRBJ1-2, the V gene TRBV19; D gene uncertain. The CDR3 is made up of 14 amino acids. Trimming took 3 bases from V and 2 from J, leaving 10 bases between them. Looked up from germline, CDR1 is LNHDA and CDR2 is SQIVND (reference sequence). The CDR3 is CASSISQSNYGYTF. DNA of the CDR3: TGTGCCAGTAGTATTAGCCAATCCAACTATGGCTACACCTTC.

This chain links TRBV5-5 with TRBJ1-4; tentatively, D is TRBD1 (6 bases). V shed 4 bases and J shed 1 base, with 14 bases lying between them. Germline V lookup: CDR1 SGHKS, CDR2 YYEKEE (reference sequence). This CDR3 contains 16 residues. CDR3 DNA: TGTGCCAGCAGCCTCAACCCACAGGGAACTAATGAAAAACTGTTTTTT. Protein sequence: CASSLNPQGTNEKLFF.

The genes are TRBV11-2 and TRBJ2-3, with D tentatively TRBD1 (9 bases). There are 17 residues in the CDR3. Germline V gene sequence: CDR1 SGHAT, CDR2 FQNNGV. Trimming stripped 5 bases from V and 4 bases from J, with 22 bases between. The CDR3 DNA sequence: TGTGCCAGCAGCCGCGCGGGGGGACAGGGTAGAGCAGATACGCAGTATTTT. This gives the protein CASSRAGGQGRADTQYF.

V is TRBV6-6 and J is TRBJ1-6; D is undetermined. Germline CDR1 reads MNHNY; CDR2 reads SVGAGI (reference sequence). The germline V and J ends were trimmed by 6 bases and 3 bases, with 12 bases remaining between them. The CDR3 runs 15 residues. CDR3 nucleotide sequence: TGTGCCAGCAGCCCCGGACTCATCTATAATTCACCCCTCCACTTT. Amino acid sequence: CASSPGLIYNSPLHF.

This clone was observed once. The J gene is TRBJ1-1, the V gene TRBV19; D unclear. V was pared by 3 bases and J by 3 bases, with 11 bases between. The CDR3 contains 14 residues. Germline-derived CDR1 and CDR2 are LNHDA and SQIVND (reference sequence). As DNA, the CDR3 is TGTGCCAGTAGTATCGGGTTAATGGACACTGAAGCTTTCTTT. Encoded protein: CASSIGLMDTEAFF.

The chain is built from TRBV28 and TRBJ1-2; D is unresolved. Trimming removed 4 bases from V and 5 bases from J, with 8 bases in between. Germline CDR1 reads MDHEN; CDR2 reads SYDVKM. This CDR3 region has 12 residues. CDR3 amino acids: CASSSPTYGYTF. DNA of the CDR3: TGTGCCAGCAGTTCCCCCACATATGGCTACACCTTC.

The chain couples TRBV7-8 to TRBJ1-2, with D uncertain. Trimming left V 2 bases short and J 2 bases short, with 9 bases between. The germline V gene has CDR1 SGHVS and CDR2 FQNEAQ. The CDR3 has 14 residues. The CDR3 DNA sequence: TGTGCCAGCAGCTTAATGGGCAGGAACTATGGCTACACCTTC. Residues: CASSLMGRNYGYTF.

This clone came up a few times. V and J are TRBV6-5 and TRBJ1-6, with 12 bases aligning to TRBD1. Per germline, CDR1 MNHEY and CDR2 SVGAGI. The CDR3 contains 14 residues. The V segment lost 5 bases and the J segment 10 bases; nucleotides outside the gene matches: 3. Here the CDR3 reads CASSRDRGRSPLHF. In DNA form, the CDR3 reads TGTGCCAGCAGTCGGGACAGGGGGCGGTCACCCCTCCACTTT.

The table lists this clone with a count of one. CDR3 bases: TGTGCCAGCAGCTTAAAAGGGGCTGGTGGCGGCTACACCTTC. This translates into CASSLKGAGGGYTF. The chain uses TRBV7-8 and TRBJ1-2, with D possibly matching TRBD1 (5 bases). This CDR3 region has 14 residues. V was trimmed by 2 bases and J by 8 bases, leaving 15 bases between them. Germline assignment: CDR1 SGHVS and CDR2 FQNEAQ.